The clone carrying this T cell receptor (beta chain) was counted only a few times. Looked up from germline, CDR1 is SQVTM and CDR2 is ANQGSEA. The V gene end was trimmed by 3 bases and the J gene end by 4 bases; junction bases not matched to a gene: 10. The CDR3 covers 18 residues. Per the original data handling: Researchers report that nucleated cell counts were estimated from reference gene primer amplification. Sequencing was performed with immunoSEQ multiplex PCR; in TCRdb, only in-frame clones are kept and a portion is missing. V, J and clone size are those of that table, while D and trimming were read from the DNA. The sample contains roughly 62,000 clones, over 75% of which appear only once. This sample was included in a study of blood T cell repertoires in COVID-19. Study summary: Sample material is recorded as cDNA or gDNA derived from T cells, B-cell-depleted T cells, or PBMCs.

The gene calls are TRBV29-1 and TRBJ2-1; 15 positions match TRBD2. This TCR derives from a man aged 55 to 70 with acute or convalescent COVID-19. What was sequenced was peripheral blood. The CDR3 sequence: CSVDSRQGTSGRYNEQFF. The CDR3 DNA reads TGCAGCGTTGACTCTAGACAGGGGACTAGCGGGAGGTACAATGAGCAGTTCTTC.